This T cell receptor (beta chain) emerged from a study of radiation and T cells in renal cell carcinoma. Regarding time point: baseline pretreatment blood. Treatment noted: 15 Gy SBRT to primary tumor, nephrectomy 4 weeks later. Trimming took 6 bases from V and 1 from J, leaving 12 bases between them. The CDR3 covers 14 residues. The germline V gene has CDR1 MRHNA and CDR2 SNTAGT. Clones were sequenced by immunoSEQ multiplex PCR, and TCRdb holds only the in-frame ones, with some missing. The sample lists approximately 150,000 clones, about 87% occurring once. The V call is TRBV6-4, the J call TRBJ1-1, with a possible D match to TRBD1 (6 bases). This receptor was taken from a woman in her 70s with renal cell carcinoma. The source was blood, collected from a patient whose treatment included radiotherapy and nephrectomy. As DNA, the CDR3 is TGTGCCAGCAGCGCCGGGACACAGAACACTGAAGCTTTCTTT. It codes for CASSAGTQNTEAFF.